This is a list of T cell receptor beta chains from one sample in a study of glioma-infiltrating T cells. Each CDR3 protein is one row after TCRdb ran MiXCR on the multiplex PCR reads. The top ten clones hold around 5.3% of a sample with around 190,000 distinct CDR3 sequences, approximately 40% of them seen once. Sequencing was carried out using glioma tissue, nonneoplastic brain tissue, or PBMCs (not recorded which). The receptor set was obtained from a human donor with low-grade glioma or glioblastoma, undergoing nonglioma brain surgery, or in good health (not recorded which). Each CDR3 is given with its conserved first and last residue. D genes are given only for firm matches. Expanded clones get a size class; other rows say once, few or many, or leave the size out.

clone_size j_call d_call v_call cdr3_nt cdr3_aa
. TRBJ2-7 TRBD2 TRBV20-1 TGCAGTGCGGGACTAGCGGCCACATACTCCTACGAGCAGTACTTC CSAGLAATYSYEQYF
many TRBJ2-1 . TRBV7-2 TGTGCCAGCAGCTTAGATCACAGGGAACACAATGAGCAGTTCTTC CASSLDHREHNEQFF
. TRBJ2-7 TRBD2 TRBV28 TGTGCCAGCAGTCAACTAGCGGGAGTCTCCTACGAGCAGTACTTC CASSQLAGVSYEQYF
many TRBJ2-5 . TRBV2 TGTGCCAGCCTGAGCCCGAGCGGCGGAAGTCAAGAGACCCAGTACTTC CASLSPSGGSQETQYF
few TRBJ2-6 . TRBV12-3/TRBV12-4 TGTGCCAGCAGTCAAAATAGGGCCTTTGGGGCCAACGTCCTGACTTTC CASSQNRAFGANVLTF
many TRBJ2-7 TRBD2 TRBV27 TGTGCCAGCAGCCCGGGACTAGCGGGAGTCGAGCAGTACTTC CASSPGLAGVEQYF
few TRBJ2-7 . TRBV18 TGTGCCAGCTCACCCAGGACACGGAGCTACGAGCAGTACTTC CASSPRTRSYEQYF
many TRBJ2-7 TRBD1 TRBV20-1 TGCAGTGCTAGAGGCCGGGACAGCTACGAGCAGTACTTC CSARGRDSYEQYF
many TRBJ1-1 . TRBV19 TGTGCCAGTACCTCTTTTTCGAACACTGAAGCTTTCTTT CASTSFSNTEAFF
. TRBJ1-5 . TRBV7-9 TGTGCCAGCATCTTCGGCAATCAGCCCCAGCATTTT CASIFGNQPQHF
many TRBJ2-5 TRBD2 TRBV28 TGTGCCAGCAGTCAGAGCGGGAGTATAGGAGAGACCCAGTACTTC CASSQSGSIGETQYF
. TRBJ2-3 TRBD1 TRBV11-1 TGTGCCAGCAGCTTCGGACAGGGGAGGGATACGCAGTATTTT CASSFGQGRDTQYF
. TRBJ2-1 TRBD2 TRBV29-1 TGCAGCGGGGGGGGCAATGAGCAGTTCTTC CSGGGNEQFF
many TRBJ1-2 TRBD1 TRBV4-2 TGTGCCAGCAGCCAAGGAGGACAGGCGAATGGCTACACCTTC CASSQGGQANGYTF
many TRBJ1-2 . TRBV2 TGTGCCAGCAGTGAACGGAGGGGAGGGGTTGATGGCTACACCTTC CASSERRGGVDGYTF
. TRBJ2-5 TRBD2 TRBV20-1 TGCAGTGCTAGAGATCGGATAGCGGGAGGGACCCAGTACTTC CSARDRIAGGTQYF
. TRBJ1-4 . TRBV7-2 TGTGCCAACAGCTTAGGAGGGTCAGAAAAACTGTTTTTT CANSLGGSEKLFF
many TRBJ1-6 . TRBV6-1 TGTGCCAGCAGTCGCCCAGGGAGACCCCTCCACTTT CASSRPGRPLHF
once TRBJ1-5 . TRBV4-1 TGCGCCAGCATCCAAGAGGGCAGTGATGAACGGCCCCAGCATTTT CASIQEGSDERPQHF
few TRBJ2-3 . TRBV2 TGTGCCAGCAGTGAAAAAGCCAGCGCAGCCACAGATACGCAGTATTTT CASSEKASAATDTQYF